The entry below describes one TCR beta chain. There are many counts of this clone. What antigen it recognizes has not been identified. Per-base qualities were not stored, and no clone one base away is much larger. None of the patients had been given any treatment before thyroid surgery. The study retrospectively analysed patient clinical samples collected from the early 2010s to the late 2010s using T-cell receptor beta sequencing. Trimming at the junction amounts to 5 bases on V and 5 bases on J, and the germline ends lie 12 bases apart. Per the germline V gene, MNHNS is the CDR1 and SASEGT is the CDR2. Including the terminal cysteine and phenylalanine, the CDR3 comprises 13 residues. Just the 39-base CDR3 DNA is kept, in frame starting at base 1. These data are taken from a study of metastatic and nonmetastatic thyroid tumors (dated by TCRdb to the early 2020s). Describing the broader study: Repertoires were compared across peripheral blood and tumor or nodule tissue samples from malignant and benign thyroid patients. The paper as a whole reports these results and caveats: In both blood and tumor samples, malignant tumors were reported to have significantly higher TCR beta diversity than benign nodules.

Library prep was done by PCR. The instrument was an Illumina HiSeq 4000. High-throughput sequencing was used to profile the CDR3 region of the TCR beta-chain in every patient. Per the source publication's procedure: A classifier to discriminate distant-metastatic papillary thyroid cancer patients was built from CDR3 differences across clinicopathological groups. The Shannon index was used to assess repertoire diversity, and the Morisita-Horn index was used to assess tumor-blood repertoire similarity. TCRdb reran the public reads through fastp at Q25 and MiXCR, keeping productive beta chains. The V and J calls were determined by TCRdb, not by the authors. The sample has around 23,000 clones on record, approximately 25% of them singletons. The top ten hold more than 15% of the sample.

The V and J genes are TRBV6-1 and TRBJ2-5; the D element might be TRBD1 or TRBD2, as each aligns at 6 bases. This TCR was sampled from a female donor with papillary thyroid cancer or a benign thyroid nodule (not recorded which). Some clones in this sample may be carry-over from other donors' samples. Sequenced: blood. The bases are TGTGCCAGCAGTAACCAGGGGAGGGAGACCCAGTACTTC. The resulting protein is CASSNQGRETQYF.